Described below is a single T cell receptor beta chain sequence and its context. This specimen belongs to a study of T cell responses to AZD1222 COVID-19 vaccine. The CDR3 length is 15 residues. Germline CDR1 is SEHNR and CDR2 is FQNEAQ (reference sequence). Unmatched junction bases numbered 8, after V lost 5 bases and J lost 7 bases. Generated by immunoSEQ multiplex PCR, the TCRdb table keeps only in-frame clones and is missing some. The table has about 100,000 clones, roughly nine tenths seen once. The sequencing used peripheral blood, collected on day 0 of AZD1222 vaccination. This sequence originates from an adult in good health. This chain uses TRBV7-9 with TRBJ2-2; 9 nucleotides align to TRBD2. This CDR3 is CASSLRRGGVGELFF. DNA of the CDR3: TGTGCCAGCAGCCTCCGGCGGGGGGGCGTCGGGGAGCTGTTTTTT.